This entry lists 11 T cell receptor beta chains sequenced from one sample in a study of blood T cell repertoires in COVID-19. The data were produced by immunoSEQ multiplex PCR, yet TCRdb's version contains in-frame clones alone and is incomplete. The sample holds some 200,000 clones, under 90% seen once. The sample comprised peripheral blood. These receptors were obtained from a woman in her sixties who had recovered from COVID-19.

The table lists this clone with a few counts. The V gene is TRBV5-1, the J gene TRBJ1-2, with 10 bases that match TRBD1. Per the germline V gene, CDR1 is SGHRS and CDR2 is YFSETQ. With V trimmed by 4 bases and J by 7 bases, 7 bases remained unmatched. This CDR3 spans 14 amino acids. DNA for the CDR3: TGCGCCAGCAGCCCGGGACAGGGGATAAGTGGCTACACCTTC. Translation: CASSPGQGISGYTF.

CDR3 sequence (DNA): TGTGCCAGCAGGCCGCCCGCGCTTAGCCGGGGAATGGAGACCCAGTACTTC. Its protein product is CASRPPALSRGMETQYF. The chain joins TRBV2 to TRBJ2-5; the D gene is possibly TRBD2 (5 bases). V was clipped by 6 bases and J by 5 bases, with 25 bases between them. This CDR3 has 17 residues. From germline, CDR1 is SNHLY and CDR2 FYNNEI.

This chain uses TRBV19 with TRBJ2-6; a weak D match, TRBD1 (6 bases). CDR1 LNHDA and CDR2 SQIVND come from the germline V gene (reference sequence). V was clipped by 7 bases and J by 3 bases, with 16 bases between them. The CDR3 sequence is 16 residues long. The CDR3 sequence is CASNIQGYNGANVLTF. In DNA, the CDR3 is TGTGCCAGTAACATACAGGGTTACAATGGGGCCAACGTCCTGACTTTC.

The genes are TRBV6-2 or TRBV6-3 and TRBJ2-1; 8 bases match TRBD2. The length of the CDR3 is 16 residues. J was trimmed by 4 bases and V by 0 bases; bases with no gene match: 5. From germline, CDR1 is MNHEY and CDR2 SVGEGT. CDR3 coding DNA: TGTGCCAGCAGTTACTCGGGGCGGGGGGCATACAATGAGCAGTTCTTC. Protein product: CASSYSGRGAYNEQFF.

The chain joins TRBV18 to TRBJ1-2, with D unresolved. V was cut by 0 bases and J by 6 bases, with 8 bases left in between. The germline V gene has CDR1 KGHSH and CDR2 LQKENI. The CDR3 is 13 residues long. CDR3 region: CASSPPFYDGYTF. CDR3 bases: TGTGCCAGCTCACCACCCTTCTACGATGGCTACACCTTC.

The rearrangement joins TRBV15 to TRBJ1-2, with D possibly being TRBD1 (5 bases). Germline-derived CDR1 and CDR2 are LNHNV and YYDKDF (reference sequence). CDR3 length: 14 residues. V shed 5 bases and J shed 4 bases, with 14 bases lying between them. The CDR3: CATSPGGRSYGYTF. For the CDR3, the DNA is TGTGCCACCAGCCCCGGGGGACGGAGCTATGGCTACACCTTC. The variable domain in full, completed from reference TRBV15 and TRBJ1-2, reads DAMVIQNPRYQVTQFGKPVTLSCSQTLNHNVMYWYQQKSSQAPKLLFHYYDKDFNNEADTPDNFQSRRPNTSFCFLDIRSPGLGDTAMYLCATSPGGRSYGYTFGSGTRLTVV.

This chain connects TRBV11-2 to TRBJ2-3, with 15 bases matching TRBD2. CDR1 is SGHAT, CDR2 FQNNGV, per germline. The CDR3 is made up of 16 amino acids. J lost 6 bases, V lost 1 base, and 2 bases had no gene match. The CDR3 DNA is TGTGCCAGCAGCTTAGGGACTAGCGGGGGGGCGGATACGCAGTATTTT. Protein: CASSLGTSGGADTQYF.

For the CDR3, the DNA is TGTGCCAGCAGTTACCTTCCAGGGGGCTCCTTCTCTGGGGCCAACGTCCTGACTTTC. Translation gives CASSYLPGGSFSGANVLTF. The V gene is TRBV6-2 or TRBV6-3, the J gene TRBJ2-6; 8 bases are shared with TRBD1. In germline, CDR1 is MNHEY, CDR2 SVGEGT. The J segment lost 0 bases and the V segment lost 2 bases, leaving 9 bases of the junction unmatched. The CDR3 consists of 19 residues.

The chain has TRBV6-5 and TRBJ2-7; D may be TRBD2 (5 bases). This CDR3 spans 11 amino acids. Germline values: CDR1 MNHEY, CDR2 SVGAGI. The ends were cut back, 8 bases at V and 3 bases at J, with 8 bases in the middle. The CDR3 region is CASGRGYEQYF. The CDR3 nucleotides read TGTGCCAGCGGACGGGGCTACGAGCAGTACTTC.

This chain joins TRBV7-9 and TRBJ1-3; D is uncertain. The V end was cut by 2 bases, the J end by 1 base, with 9 bases between. This CDR3 has 15 residues. CDR1 and CDR2 from the germline V gene are SEHNR and FQNEAQ (reference sequence). For the CDR3, the DNA is TGTGCCAGCAGCTTATATGGAGAGTCTGGAAACACCATATATTTT. It yields the protein CASSLYGESGNTIYF.

The rearrangement uses TRBV6-5 and TRBJ2-2, with 7 bases matching TRBD1. The CDR3 covers 14 residues. Per the germline V gene, CDR1 is MNHEY and CDR2 is SVGAGI. With 6 bases clipped from V and 4 bases from J, the junction kept 5 bases outside the gene matches. CDR3: CASRQGRATGELFF. For the CDR3, the DNA is TGTGCCAGCAGACAGGGGCGAGCCACCGGGGAGCTGTTTTTT.